This T cell receptor (beta chain) was profiled in a study of T-cell reconstitution after alpha-beta-depleted transplantation in children. This clonotype showed up many times. The authors prepared the TCRbeta library with unique molecular identifiers. Using its own MiXCR run on the PCR reads, TCRdb lists one record per CDR3 protein. The sample lists 450,000 to 600,000 distinct CDR3 sequences, roughly a tenth occurring once. This sequence was found in a child younger than 10 with inherited bone marrow failure, due to receive a stem cell transplant. The sample was PBMCs, taken before TCRalphabeta/CD19-depleted stem cell transplant.

The CDR3 spells CASSQDRADTQYF. CDR3 in DNA: TGCGCCAGCAGCCAGGACAGGGCAGATACGCAGTATTTT. The chain carries TRBV5-1 and TRBJ2-3; 8 bases are shared with TRBD1. CDR1 SGHRS and CDR2 YFSETQ come from the germline V gene. Unmatched junction bases numbered 2, after V lost 4 bases and J lost 4 bases. CDR3 length: 13 amino acids.